This T cell receptor (beta chain) emerged from a study of blood T cell repertoires in COVID-19 (dated by TCRdb to 2020 to 2021). In the study overall: Collaborator samples came from the United States, Italy and Spain and covered acute and convalescent phases of COVID-19. The material from the prospective study consisted of cDNA or gDNA derived from T cells, B-cell-depleted T cells, or PBMCs. The dataset comprised deeply sampled blood TCRbeta repertoires from subjects exposed to, actively infected with, or recovered from COVID-19. The repertoires were made available in a free public database intended to serve as a resource for research on the immune response to SARS-CoV-2. Samples came from the ongoing ImmuneRACE study (first 160 participants) plus 1,254 subjects from 6 global collaborators. Nearly every sample came with metadata listing a de-identified subject ID, COVID-19 status, age in years and sex. Where HLA class I and class II types were available, the types were taken from metadata supplied by the sample provider, not from assay-based typing. Results the study describes overall, beyond this receptor: The quantity of clinical and demographic metadata differed by source and by participant and was supplied without curation.

Collaborating institutions collected whole blood in K2EDTA tubes following their own protocols. For TCRbeta analysis, collaborators shipped samples in one of three forms: frozen whole blood, isolated PBMCs, or DNA extracted from either of those sample types. The immunoSEQ Assay, a bias-controlled multiplex PCR, was used to amplify TCRbeta CDR3 regions from genomic DNA. The study's own analysis went as follows. Nucleated cell counts per sample were estimated from amplification of reference gene primers within the assay. To quantify the absolute abundance of each unique TCRbeta CDR3 rearrangement, sequence reads were collapsed and filtered. Productive Simpson clonality was computed per sample as the square root of Simpson's diversity index over productive rearrangements. TCRdb mirrors the immuneACCESS table, restricted to in-frame sequences. Some clones are absent from its copies; in checked studies, under half trace to an unresolved V gene, and the reason for the others is unknown. For V, J and clone size, that table is used; D and trimming come from the DNA. The sample includes about 150,000 clones, with 75% to 90% observed a single time. The leading ten clones occupy 3.5% to 5% of the sample.

Regarding this clone: Its antigen remains undetermined. Nothing much larger sits one base from this clone, and base qualities are not available.

Including the terminal cysteine and phenylalanine, the CDR3 comprises 16 residues. The read is trimmed to its CDR3 DNA, 48 bases read in frame from base 1. Reading the germline V gene gives CDR1 SGHRS and CDR2 YFSETQ. Trimming costs V 0 bases and J 6 bases, and their ends lie 13 bases apart. This TCR came from a woman in her sixties or seventies with active or convalescent COVID-19. The specimen sequenced was peripheral blood. In this chain, TRBV5-1 is recombined with TRBJ1-6; D gene: possibly TRBD1, on 6 matching bases. The CDR3 is CASSLDSGGLNSPLHF. The sequence in DNA is TGCGCCAGCAGCTTGGACAGCGGGGGGCTTAATTCACCCCTCCACTTT.